This T cell receptor beta chain was sequenced during a study of blood T cell repertoires in COVID-19. Study in general: Samples came from the United States, Italy and Spain, spanning acute and convalescent COVID-19. PBMCs, B-cell-depleted T cells, or T cells were the source of the cDNA or gDNA that made up the material.

This clone has a single count. Seattle enrolled patients during active infection and tracked them longitudinally. As processed by the authors: By means of reference gene primer amplification, nucleated cell counts were estimated. The data were produced by immunoSEQ multiplex PCR, yet TCRdb's version contains in-frame clones alone and is incomplete. V, J and clone size were drawn from that table, and D and trimming were deduced from the DNA. The sample records about 160,000 clones, roughly 85% being singletons. The CDR3 extends over 16 amino acids. V trimming: 2 bases; J trimming: 1 base; junction bases outside the gene matches: 7. The germline CDR1 and CDR2 sequences are MNHEY and SVGAGI.

This TCR came from a woman aged 50 to 60 with COVID-19, enrolled during active disease. The V call is TRBV6-5, the J call TRBJ1-1, with 7 bases aligning to TRBD1. What was sequenced was peripheral blood. CDR3: CASSYVLRQGNTEAFF. DNA for the CDR3: TGTGCCAGCAGTTACGTCTTAAGACAGGGGAACACTGAAGCTTTCTTT.